The clone carrying this T cell receptor (beta chain) was recorded a few times. Its antigen is not known. This record belongs to a study of cytomegalovirus exposure and HLA in healthy donors. Study details: A prior study identified 120 million or so unique TCR beta sequences from about 200 million T cells. Among over 300 genotyped donors, about 85% fell in the Caucasian-associated ancestry cluster. General study findings and limits: TCR beta V segments were, for the most part, productive about 87% or about 30% of the time in an earlier analysis.

The PCR ran on 60 Vbeta and 13 Jbeta primers. TCRdb keeps only in-frame clones here, not all; method: immunoSEQ multiplex PCR. The sample carries more than 85,000 clones, about 15% recorded once. Germline loops: CDR1 MNHEY, CDR2 SMNVEV (reference sequence). This CDR3 is 15 amino acids long. V was clipped by 5 bases and J by 4 bases, with 14 bases between them. Source material: PBMCs. V and J are TRBV27 and TRBJ1-4; a possible D gene is TRBD1 (5 bases). This receptor was identified in a female donor in good health and CMV-seronegative. The CDR3 sequence: CASSPHDSLNEKLFF. In DNA, the CDR3 is TGTGCCAGCAGTCCACACGACAGTCTTAATGAAAAACTGTTTTTT.